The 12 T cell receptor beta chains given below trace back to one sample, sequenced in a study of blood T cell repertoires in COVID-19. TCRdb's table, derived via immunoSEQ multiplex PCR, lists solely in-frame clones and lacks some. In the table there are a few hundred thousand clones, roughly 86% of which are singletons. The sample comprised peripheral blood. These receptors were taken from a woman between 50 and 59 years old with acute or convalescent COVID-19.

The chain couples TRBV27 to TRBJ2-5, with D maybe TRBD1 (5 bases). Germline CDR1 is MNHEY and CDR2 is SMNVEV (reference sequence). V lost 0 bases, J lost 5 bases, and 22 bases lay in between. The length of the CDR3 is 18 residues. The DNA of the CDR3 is TGTGCCAGCAGTTTATCGCCCTCCCGGCAGGGCGTTAGGGAGACCCAGTACTTC. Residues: CASSLSPSRQGVRETQYF.

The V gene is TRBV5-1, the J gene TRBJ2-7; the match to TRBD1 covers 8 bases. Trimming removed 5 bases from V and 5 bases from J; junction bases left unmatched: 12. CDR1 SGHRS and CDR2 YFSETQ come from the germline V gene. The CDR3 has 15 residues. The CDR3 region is CASSSPDRAAHEQYF. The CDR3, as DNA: TGCGCCAGCAGTAGCCCGGACAGGGCAGCCCACGAGCAGTACTTC.

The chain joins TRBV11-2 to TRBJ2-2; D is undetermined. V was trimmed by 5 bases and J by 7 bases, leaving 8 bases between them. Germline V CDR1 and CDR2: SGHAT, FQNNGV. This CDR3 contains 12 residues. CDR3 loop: CASSPLSGELFF. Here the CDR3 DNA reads TGTGCCAGCAGCCCCCTGAGCGGGGAGCTGTTTTTT.

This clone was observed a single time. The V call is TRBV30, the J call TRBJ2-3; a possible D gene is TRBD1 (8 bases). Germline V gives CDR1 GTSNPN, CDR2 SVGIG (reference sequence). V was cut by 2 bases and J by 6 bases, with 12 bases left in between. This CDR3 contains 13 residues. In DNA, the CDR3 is TGTGCCTGGAGTAAACAGGGGGGGGATACGCAGTATTTT. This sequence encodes CAWSKQGGDTQYF.

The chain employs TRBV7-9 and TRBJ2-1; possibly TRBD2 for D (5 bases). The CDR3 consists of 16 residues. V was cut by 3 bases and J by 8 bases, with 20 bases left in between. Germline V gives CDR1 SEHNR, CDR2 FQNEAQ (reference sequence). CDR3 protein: CASSFLKAGPGYEQFF. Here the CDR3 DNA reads TGTGCCAGCAGCTTCCTTAAGGCGGGCCCCGGGTATGAGCAGTTCTTC. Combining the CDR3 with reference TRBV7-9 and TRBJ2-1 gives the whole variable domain DTGVSQNPRHKITKRGQNVTFRCDPISEHNRLYWYRQTLGQGPEFLTYFQNEAQLEKSRLLSDRFSAERPKGSFSTLEIQRTEQGDSAMYLCASSFLKAGPGYEQFFGPGTRLTVL.

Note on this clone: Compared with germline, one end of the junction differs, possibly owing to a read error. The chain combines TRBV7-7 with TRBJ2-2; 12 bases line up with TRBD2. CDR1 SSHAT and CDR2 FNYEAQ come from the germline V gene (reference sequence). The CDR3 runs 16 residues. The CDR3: CASSFRLAGATGELFF. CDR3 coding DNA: TGTGCTAGCAGCTTCCGACTAGCGGGGGCCACCGGGGAGCTGTTTTTT.

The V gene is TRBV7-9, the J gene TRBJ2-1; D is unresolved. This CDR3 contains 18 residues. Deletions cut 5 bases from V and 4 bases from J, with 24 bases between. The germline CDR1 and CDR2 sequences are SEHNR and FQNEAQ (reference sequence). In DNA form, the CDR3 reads TGTGCCAGCAGCCCTGAAGTGGCTGCGGCCACCAATTACAATGAGCAGTTCTTC. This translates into CASSPEVAAATNYNEQFF.

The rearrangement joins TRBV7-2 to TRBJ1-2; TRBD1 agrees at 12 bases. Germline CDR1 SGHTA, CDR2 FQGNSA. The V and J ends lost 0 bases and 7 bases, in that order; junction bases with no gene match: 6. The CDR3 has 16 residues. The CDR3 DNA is TGTGCCAGCAGCTTAGCGGGGGGACAGGGGGCGTCTGGCTACACCTTC. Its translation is CASSLAGGQGASGYTF.

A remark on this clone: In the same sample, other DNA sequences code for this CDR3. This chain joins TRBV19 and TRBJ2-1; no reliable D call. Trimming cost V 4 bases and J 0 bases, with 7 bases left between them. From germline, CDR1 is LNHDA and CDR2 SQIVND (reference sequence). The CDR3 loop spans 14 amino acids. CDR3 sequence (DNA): TGTGCCAGTAGTAAGCAAAGCTCCTACAATGAGCAGTTCTTC. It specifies CASSKQSSYNEQFF.

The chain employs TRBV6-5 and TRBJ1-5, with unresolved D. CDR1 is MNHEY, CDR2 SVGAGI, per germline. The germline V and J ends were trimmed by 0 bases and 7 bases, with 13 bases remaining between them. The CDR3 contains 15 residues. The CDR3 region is CASSYSWTGRQPQHF. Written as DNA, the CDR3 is TGTGCCAGCAGTTACTCGTGGACTGGGAGGCAGCCCCAGCATTTT.

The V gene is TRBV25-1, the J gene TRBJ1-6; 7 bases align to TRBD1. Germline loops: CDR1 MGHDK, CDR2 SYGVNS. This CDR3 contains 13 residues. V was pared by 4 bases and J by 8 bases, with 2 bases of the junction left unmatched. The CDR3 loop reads CASSVGTDSPLHF. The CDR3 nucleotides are TGTGCCAGCAGTGTTGGGACAGATTCACCCCTCCACTTT.

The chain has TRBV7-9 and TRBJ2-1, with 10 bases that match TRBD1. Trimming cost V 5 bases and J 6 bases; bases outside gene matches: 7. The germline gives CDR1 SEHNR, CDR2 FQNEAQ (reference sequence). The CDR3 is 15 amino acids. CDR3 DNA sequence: TGTGCCAGCAGCCCCGGGACAGGGGACCCCAATGAGCAGTTCTTC. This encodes CASSPGTGDPNEQFF.